A selection of T cell receptor beta chains follows, all from one sample in a study of regulatory T cells in long-lasting Graves disease. TCRdb fed the multiplex PCR reads into MiXCR, producing one record per CDR3 protein. The table has roughly 400,000 distinct CDR3 sequences, approximately 22% seen once. The input for sequencing was peripheral blood mononuclear cells (PBMCs), taken when the disease was refractory, from a patient treated with antithyroid drugs. These receptors were collected from a female donor with Graves disease. CDR3s include the opening cysteine and the closing phenylalanine or tryptophan. Each record gives: clone size, V gene, D gene, J gene, CDR3 DNA, CDR3 protein. A D gene is named only where the DNA matches it firmly. Expanded clones are given a class, and other clones once, few, many or no size at all.

clone size: few; V gene: TRBV13; D gene: .; J gene: TRBJ2-2; CDR3 DNA: TGTGCCAGCAGCTTAGGCCTAATTGATCACGGGGAGCTGTTTTTT; CDR3 protein: CASSLGLIDHGELFF
clone size: many; V gene: TRBV11-2; D gene: .; J gene: TRBJ2-7; CDR3 DNA: TGTGCCAGCAGCTTAGACGGTGTAATCGGCGAGCAGTACTTC; CDR3 protein: CASSLDGVIGEQYF
clone size: few; V gene: TRBV24-1; D gene: .; J gene: TRBJ1-4; CDR3 DNA: TGTGCCACCAGTGATAGGAATGAAAAACTGTTTTTT; CDR3 protein: CATSDRNEKLFF
clone size: many; V gene: TRBV28; D gene: TRBD2; J gene: TRBJ2-7; CDR3 DNA: TGTGCCAGCAGCTCCGCCTGGACTAGCATCTACGAGCAGTACTTC; CDR3 protein: CASSSAWTSIYEQYF
clone size: .; V gene: TRBV30; D gene: TRBD2; J gene: TRBJ2-7; CDR3 DNA: TGTGCCTTTACCCCGGGACTAGCGGGAGGGTACGAGCAGTACTTC; CDR3 protein: CAFTPGLAGGYEQYF
clone size: few; V gene: TRBV7-2; D gene: .; J gene: TRBJ2-5; CDR3 DNA: TGTGCCAGCAGCCCGAGGAACAGACAAGAGACCCAGTACTTC; CDR3 protein: CASSPRNRQETQYF
clone size: many; V gene: TRBV7-9; D gene: .; J gene: TRBJ1-2; CDR3 DNA: TGTGCCAGCAGGAGTCGGACAGTAAGGTACTATGGCTACACCTTC; CDR3 protein: CASRSRTVRYYGYTF
clone size: few; V gene: TRBV5-5; D gene: .; J gene: TRBJ1-3; CDR3 DNA: TGTGCCAGCAGCTTGGTGCTGGCGGGGACGGGAAACACCATATATTTT; CDR3 protein: CASSLVLAGTGNTIYF
clone size: many; V gene: TRBV30; D gene: .; J gene: TRBJ1-5; CDR3 DNA: TGTGCCTGGAGTGTATTAACGGGACCCGGTCAGCCCCAGCATTTT; CDR3 protein: CAWSVLTGPGQPQHF
clone size: few; V gene: TRBV19; D gene: .; J gene: TRBJ1-1; CDR3 DNA: TGTGCCAGTAAGTCGGTAAGGGGAGGATGGAGGACTGAAGCTTTCTTT; CDR3 protein: CASKSVRGGWRTEAFF
clone size: many; V gene: TRBV5-6; D gene: .; J gene: TRBJ2-5; CDR3 DNA: TGTGCCAGCAGCTCCGGAGTGGAGACCCAGTACTTC; CDR3 protein: CASSSGVETQYF
clone size: few; V gene: TRBV25-1; D gene: TRBD2; J gene: TRBJ2-3; CDR3 DNA: TGTGCCAGCAGCCCTTTAGGGACTAGCGTCGACACAGATACGCAGTATTTT; CDR3 protein: CASSPLGTSVDTDTQYF
clone size: many; V gene: TRBV19; D gene: .; J gene: TRBJ1-2; CDR3 DNA: TGTGCCAGTAGTACCGAGATGGGAGGGACCGCATATGGCTACACCTTC; CDR3 protein: CASSTEMGGTAYGYTF
clone size: .; V gene: TRBV18; D gene: .; J gene: TRBJ1-1; CDR3 DNA: TGTGCCAGCTCACCCCTGGGGCGTTCTACCATGAACACTGAAGCTTTCTTT; CDR3 protein: CASSPLGRSTMNTEAFF
clone size: few; V gene: TRBV5-1; D gene: TRBD2; J gene: TRBJ2-7; CDR3 DNA: TGCGCCAGCAGCCTAGGACTAGCGGGAGTAGGCGAGCAGTACTTC; CDR3 protein: CASSLGLAGVGEQYF
clone size: few; V gene: TRBV5-1; D gene: TRBD1; J gene: TRBJ1-2; CDR3 DNA: TGCGCCAGCAGCTTGGGAACAGGGGGCTATGGCTACACCTTC; CDR3 protein: CASSLGTGGYGYTF
clone size: few; V gene: TRBV14; D gene: .; J gene: TRBJ1-2; CDR3 DNA: TGTGCCAGCAGCCAATACGAAACCGGCTACACCTTC; CDR3 protein: CASSQYETGYTF
clone size: many; V gene: TRBV10-3; D gene: .; J gene: TRBJ1-2; CDR3 DNA: TGTGCCATCAGTGAGGTTTCTTTAGGGGAAAACTATGGCTACACCTTC; CDR3 protein: CAISEVSLGENYGYTF
clone size: .; V gene: TRBV6-5; D gene: TRBD2; J gene: TRBJ2-3; CDR3 DNA: TGTGCCAGCAGTTACGGGACTAGCGAAGGAGATACGCAGTATTTT; CDR3 protein: CASSYGTSEGDTQYF
clone size: .; V gene: TRBV28; D gene: TRBD2; J gene: TRBJ2-5; CDR3 DNA: TGTGCCAGCAGCTTACCCGGACTAGCGGTGGGGTATAGGGAGACCCAGTACTTC; CDR3 protein: CASSLPGLAVGYRETQYF
clone size: many; V gene: TRBV3-1; D gene: TRBD1; J gene: TRBJ1-1; CDR3 DNA: TGTGCCAGCAGCCTTGACAGGGTCACTGAAGCTTTCTTT; CDR3 protein: CASSLDRVTEAFF
clone size: few; V gene: TRBV7-2; D gene: .; J gene: TRBJ2-5; CDR3 DNA: TGTGCCAGCAGCTCCCTACATTGGGGGTACCAAGAGACCCAGTACTTC; CDR3 protein: CASSSLHWGYQETQYF
clone size: few; V gene: TRBV4-1; D gene: TRBD1; J gene: TRBJ1-1; CDR3 DNA: TGCGCCAGCAGCCCGGAGGCAGGGGGACCGAACACTGAAGCTTTCTTT; CDR3 protein: CASSPEAGGPNTEAFF
clone size: few; V gene: TRBV10-3; D gene: .; J gene: TRBJ1-1; CDR3 DNA: TGTGCCATCAGTGAGTCTAATTCGGAATTCTTGAACACTGAAGCTTTCTTT; CDR3 protein: CAISESNSEFLNTEAFF
clone size: .; V gene: TRBV25-1; D gene: .; J gene: TRBJ2-5; CDR3 DNA: TGTGCCAGCAGTGACGTGGGGAGGGAGACCCAGTACTTC; CDR3 protein: CASSDVGRETQYF
clone size: few; V gene: TRBV7-8; D gene: TRBD1; J gene: TRBJ2-2; CDR3 DNA: TGTGCCAGCAGCCCAACCCCCGGGACAGGGCGCTCCGGGGAGCTGTTTTTT; CDR3 protein: CASSPTPGTGRSGELFF
clone size: many; V gene: TRBV2; D gene: .; J gene: TRBJ1-1; CDR3 DNA: TGTGCCAGCAGTGTGGTACCGGGGACGGGTGAAGCTTTCTTT; CDR3 protein: CASSVVPGTGEAFF
clone size: .; V gene: TRBV19; D gene: TRBD2; J gene: TRBJ2-7; CDR3 DNA: TGTGCCAGTAGTATGGGGGGGAGCTCCTACGAGCAGTACTTC; CDR3 protein: CASSMGGSSYEQYF
clone size: many; V gene: TRBV2; D gene: .; J gene: TRBJ1-3; CDR3 DNA: TGTGCCAGCAGTGAAGCCATGGCCAGGTTGGCTGGAAACACCATATATTTT; CDR3 protein: CASSEAMARLAGNTIYF
clone size: .; V gene: TRBV5-6; D gene: TRBD2; J gene: TRBJ2-5; CDR3 DNA: TGTGCCAGCAGCACCCTAGCGGGAGAGACCCAGTACTTC; CDR3 protein: CASSTLAGETQYF
clone size: few; V gene: TRBV11-2; D gene: TRBD2; J gene: TRBJ2-5; CDR3 DNA: TGTGCCAGCAGCTTTTCTAGCGGAGACCAAGAGACCCAGTACTTC; CDR3 protein: CASSFSSGDQETQYF
clone size: many; V gene: TRBV2; D gene: TRBD1; J gene: TRBJ1-1; CDR3 DNA: TGTGCCAGCATTCGGACAGGGGGCGCGATAAGTGAAGCTTTCTTT; CDR3 protein: CASIRTGGAISEAFF
clone size: few; V gene: TRBV19; D gene: .; J gene: TRBJ2-7; CDR3 DNA: TGTGCCAGTAGCTCAGGTGGGGCAACGGGGGAGCAGTACTTC; CDR3 protein: CASSSGGATGEQYF
clone size: .; V gene: TRBV7-9; D gene: TRBD2; J gene: TRBJ2-1; CDR3 DNA: TGTGCCAGCAGCTTTTCGTGGGAGGGTGTGGGTGAGCAGTTCTTC; CDR3 protein: CASSFSWEGVGEQFF
clone size: .; V gene: TRBV6-5; D gene: TRBD1; J gene: TRBJ2-1; CDR3 DNA: TGTGCCAGCAGTTACTCGATACCTCTCACCGGGACAGGGGGAGATCAGGAGCAGTTCTTC; CDR3 protein: CASSYSIPLTGTGGDQEQFF
clone size: few; V gene: TRBV20-1; D gene: TRBD1; J gene: TRBJ1-4; CDR3 DNA: TGCAGTGCTAGATTACAGGGGGCGGTTGAAAAACTGTTTTTT; CDR3 protein: CSARLQGAVEKLFF
clone size: many; V gene: TRBV2; D gene: TRBD2; J gene: TRBJ2-7; CDR3 DNA: TGTGCCATTAGAGCGGGAGTGTGGCTCGAGCAGTACTTC; CDR3 protein: CAIRAGVWLEQYF
clone size: many; V gene: TRBV15; D gene: .; J gene: TRBJ2-7; CDR3 DNA: TGTGCCACCAGCAGAGTGATCGGGTCCTACGAGCAGTACTTC; CDR3 protein: CATSRVIGSYEQYF
clone size: few; V gene: TRBV11-3; D gene: TRBD2; J gene: TRBJ2-1; CDR3 DNA: TGTGCCAGCAGCGTGGGACTAGCGGGAGCTCAGAATGAGCAGTTCTTC; CDR3 protein: CASSVGLAGAQNEQFF
clone size: many; V gene: TRBV6-1; D gene: .; J gene: TRBJ2-4; CDR3 DNA: TGTGCCAGCAAAACAGGAAGTTCGGAAAACATTCAGTACTTC; CDR3 protein: CASKTGSSENIQYF
clone size: few; V gene: TRBV7-2; D gene: TRBD1; J gene: TRBJ2-2; CDR3 DNA: TGTGCCAGCAGCCAAAGGACAGGGGGTTTGGGCGGGGAGCTGTTTTTT; CDR3 protein: CASSQRTGGLGGELFF
clone size: few; V gene: TRBV5-4; D gene: TRBD1; J gene: TRBJ2-7; CDR3 DNA: TGTGCCAGCAGCCCTCCCGGACAGGGGAGCTACGAGCAGTACTTC; CDR3 protein: CASSPPGQGSYEQYF
clone size: few; V gene: TRBV5-1; D gene: .; J gene: TRBJ2-3; CDR3 DNA: TGCGCCAGCAGCTTGAGGGAACCCTCCACAGATACGCAGTATTTT; CDR3 protein: CASSLREPSTDTQYF
clone size: few; V gene: TRBV7-2; D gene: .; J gene: TRBJ1-3; CDR3 DNA: TGTGCCAGCAGCTTACGACAGACTAGCTCTGGAAACACCATATATTTT; CDR3 protein: CASSLRQTSSGNTIYF
clone size: .; V gene: TRBV28; D gene: .; J gene: TRBJ2-1; CDR3 DNA: TGTGCCAGCAGTGGCCTAGAAGGAGGGCGTCGTGCCTACAATGAGCAGTTCTTC; CDR3 protein: CASSGLEGGRRAYNEQFF
clone size: many; V gene: TRBV12-3/TRBV12-4; D gene: .; J gene: TRBJ2-2; CDR3 DNA: TGTGCCAGCAGTTTCGAGCGTCTGGGCGGGGAGCTGTTTTTT; CDR3 protein: CASSFERLGGELFF
clone size: few; V gene: TRBV7-9; D gene: TRBD1; J gene: TRBJ1-2; CDR3 DNA: TGTGCCAGCAGCAAACCGGGACAGGGCTTTGGCTACACCTTC; CDR3 protein: CASSKPGQGFGYTF
clone size: few; V gene: TRBV7-2; D gene: TRBD2; J gene: TRBJ2-1; CDR3 DNA: TGTGCCAGCAGCACAGTGGGGACTAGCGGGAGCTATGAGCAGTTCTTC; CDR3 protein: CASSTVGTSGSYEQFF
clone size: .; V gene: TRBV7-3; D gene: TRBD2; J gene: TRBJ2-3; CDR3 DNA: TGTGCCAGCAGCCTTAGCGGGATGGAAGATACGCAGTATTTT; CDR3 protein: CASSLSGMEDTQYF
clone size: many; V gene: TRBV28; D gene: .; J gene: TRBJ2-7; CDR3 DNA: TGTGCCAGCAGTTTTGGGCGCGAGGAACACTACGAGCAGTACTTC; CDR3 protein: CASSFGREEHYEQYF
clone size: few; V gene: TRBV5-1; D gene: .; J gene: TRBJ1-2; CDR3 DNA: TGCGCCAGCAGCGGGGACGGGTTTGGCTATGGCTACACCTTC; CDR3 protein: CASSGDGFGYGYTF
clone size: many; V gene: TRBV7-9; D gene: TRBD2; J gene: TRBJ2-7; CDR3 DNA: TGTGCCAGCAGCTCCCCACTGACTAGCGGCGAGCAGTACTTC; CDR3 protein: CASSSPLTSGEQYF
clone size: many; V gene: TRBV20-1; D gene: TRBD1; J gene: TRBJ1-2; CDR3 DNA: TGCAGTGCTCCCGAGGACAGGGGCTATGGCTACACCTTC; CDR3 protein: CSAPEDRGYGYTF
clone size: many; V gene: TRBV12-3/TRBV12-4; D gene: TRBD1; J gene: TRBJ1-2; CDR3 DNA: TGTGCCAGCAGACTAAGGACAGGGCACTATGGCTACACCTTC; CDR3 protein: CASRLRTGHYGYTF
clone size: many; V gene: TRBV7-2; D gene: .; J gene: TRBJ2-5; CDR3 DNA: TGCAAGGCAGGGGTTGAAGAGACCCAGTACTTC; CDR3 protein: CKAGVEETQYF